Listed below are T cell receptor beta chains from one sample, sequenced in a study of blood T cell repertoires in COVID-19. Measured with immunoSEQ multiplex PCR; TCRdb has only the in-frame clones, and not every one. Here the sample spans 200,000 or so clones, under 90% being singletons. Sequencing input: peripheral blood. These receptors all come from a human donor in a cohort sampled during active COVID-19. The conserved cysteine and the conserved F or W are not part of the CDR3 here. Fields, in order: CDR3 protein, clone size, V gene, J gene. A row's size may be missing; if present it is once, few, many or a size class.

ASSYSRSSYNEQF	NA	TRBV6-5	TRBJ2-1
ASSSRPSGALF	once	TRBV11-3	TRBJ2-1
ASSSLAGGTNEQF	NA	TRBV5-1	TRBJ2-1
ASSPRQGTASWEQY	NA	TRBV18	TRBJ2-7
ASSLWGRANEQF	NA	TRBV5-4	TRBJ2-1
ASSGDPADTQY	NA	TRBV19	TRBJ2-3
ASSLEAGSNEKLF	NA	TRBV5-8	TRBJ1-4
ASSVGGGGASITLH	NA	TRBV9	TRBJ1-6
ATSHRDRNQPQH	NA	TRBV24-1	TRBJ1-5
ASRSVQVGFEQY	NA	TRBV2	TRBJ2-7